These 14 T cell receptor beta chains were all obtained from the same sample, sequenced in a study of T-cell memory formation after mild COVID-19. TCRdb used MiXCR to reprocess the 5' RACE reads, holding one entry per CDR3 protein. The table shows 100,000 to 150,000 distinct CDR3 sequences, with about 15% occurring only once. The sample consisted of PBMCs or a T cell subset sorted from them (not recorded which). These receptors came from a young man who had mild COVID-19 (a few samples of this study predate the infection). Cell type and time point are not known.

This clonotype came up many times. This chain joins TRBV5-1 and TRBJ2-1, with 9 bases fitting TRBD2. Germline values: CDR1 SGHRS, CDR2 YFSETQ. The CDR3 totals 15 residues. V shed 0 bases, J shed 4 bases, and the junction held 2 bases outside the gene matches. CDR3 DNA: TGCGCCAGCAGCTTGGGGCGGGGGGGATACAATGAGCAGTTCTTC. It yields the protein CASSLGRGGYNEQFF.

This clonotype has a handful of counts. The V call is TRBV4-3, the J call TRBJ2-6, with D unresolved. The CDR3 loop spans 16 amino acids. Trimming cost V 0 bases and J 4 bases, with 10 bases left between them. Germline CDR1 and CDR2: LGHNA and YSLEER. The CDR3 DNA follows: TGCGCCAGCAGCCAAGAGGGTCATGCGGGGGCCAACGTCCTGACTTTC. This sequence encodes CASSQEGHAGANVLTF.

Many counts were recorded for this clonotype. The chain combines TRBV4-3 with TRBJ2-1, with TRBD2 identical over 11 bases. This CDR3 spans 15 amino acids. Per the germline V gene, CDR1 is LGHNA and CDR2 is YSLEER. V shed 2 bases, J shed 9 bases, and the junction held 6 bases outside the gene matches. The DNA for the CDR3 is TGCGCCAGCAGCCAAAGTAGCGGGGGGGCCGGTGAGCAGTTCTTC. As protein: CASSQSSGGAGEQFF.

The rearrangement uses TRBV19 and TRBJ2-1; 14 bases line up with TRBD2. CDR3 length: 17 amino acids. Germline trimming cut 3 bases from V and 5 bases from J; bases unmatched to any gene: 6. Germline CDR1 reads LNHDA; CDR2 reads SQIVND (reference sequence). For the CDR3, the DNA is TGTGCCAGTAGTATGGATTCGGGACTAGCGGGGGACAATGAGCAGTTCTTC. Protein sequence: CASSMDSGLAGDNEQFF.

CDR3 sequence: CASSSDRGYRQPQHF. The CDR3 DNA sequence: TGTGCCAGCAGCAGCGACAGGGGGTATCGTCAGCCCCAGCATTTT. The chain couples TRBV5-6 to TRBJ1-5; 9 bases fit TRBD1. This CDR3 has 15 residues. J gave up 6 bases and V 4 bases, and 8 bases lay outside the gene matches. Per the germline V gene, CDR1 is SGHDT and CDR2 is YYEEEE.

This clonotype was observed a handful of times. The J gene is TRBJ2-2, the V gene TRBV7-6; D is undetermined. V was clipped by 5 bases and J by 5 bases, with 18 bases between them. CDR1 and CDR2 (germline): SGHVS, FNYEAQ. CDR3 size: 16 residues. The CDR3 spells CASSHRPVFGTGELFF. The CDR3 bases are TGTGCCAGCAGCCATCGACCGGTTTTCGGAACCGGGGAGCTGTTTTTT. Using reference TRBV7-6 and TRBJ2-2 for the parts outside the CDR3, the full variable domain is GAGVSQSPRYKVTKRGQDVALRCDPISGHVSLYWYRQALGQGPEFLTYFNYEAQQDKSGLPNDRFSAERPEGSISTLTIQRTEQRDSAMYRCASSHRPVFGTGELFFGEGSRLTVL.

The chain joins TRBV7-2 to TRBJ1-4, with D possibly being TRBD1 (6 bases). Trimming took 4 bases from V and 8 from J, leaving 20 bases between them. The V gene's germline CDR1 is SGHTA and CDR2 FQGNSA. This CDR3 has 16 residues. CDR3 protein: CASSSPLGGAREKLFF. The DNA for the CDR3 is TGTGCCAGCAGCTCCCCTTTGGGGGGGGCCCGCGAAAAACTGTTTTTT. Supplemented by reference TRBV7-2 and TRBJ1-4, the full variable domain reads GAGVSQSPSNKVTEKGKDVELRCDPISGHTALYWYRQSLGQGLEFLIYFQGNSAPDKSGLPSDRFSAERTGGSVSTLTIQRTQQEDSAVYLCASSSPLGGAREKLFFGSGTQLSVL.

This clonotype was seen more than once but under ten times. The chain employs TRBV30 and TRBJ1-4, with TRBD1 matching 11 bases. The trim removed 3 bases at V and 8 bases at J, leaving 2 bases unmatched. The CDR3 has 13 residues. Germline CDR1 GTSNPN, CDR2 SVGIG (reference sequence). CDR3 DNA: TGTGCCTGGAGCCGGGACAGGGGGGAAAAACTGTTTTTT. Amino acids: CAWSRDRGEKLFF. The entire variable domain, with the rest obtained from reference TRBV30 and TRBJ1-4, is as follows: SQTIHQWPATLVQPVGSPLSLECTVEGTSNPNLYWYRQAAGRGLQLLFYSVGIGQISSEVPQNLSASRPQDRQFILSSKKLLLSDSGFYLCAWSRDRGEKLFFGSGTQLSVL.

The chain couples TRBV5-1 to TRBJ1-3; D is undetermined. The CDR3 runs to 15 residues. Between the trimmed V and J ends, which lost 4 bases and 2 bases, there was a span of 13 bases. Germline V gene lookup returns CDR1 SGHRS and CDR2 YFSETQ. This CDR3 reads CASSPTDPPGNTIYF. In nucleotides, the CDR3 is TGCGCCAGCAGCCCGACGGACCCGCCTGGAAACACCATATATTTT.

The CDR3 sequence is CASTTPGGTDTQYF. CDR3 in DNA: TGTGCCAGCACCACCCCGGGGGGCACAGATACGCAGTATTTT. This sequence joins TRBV6-5 and TRBJ2-3, with a weak D call TRBD2 (6 bases). The germline V and J ends were trimmed by 7 bases and 1 base, with 12 bases remaining between them. The CDR3 sequence is 14 residues long. From germline, CDR1 is MNHEY and CDR2 SVGAGI.

There are a few counts of this clonotype. CDR3 residues: CASSPGSAQGNNEQFF. The CDR3 DNA reads TGTGCCAGCAGCCCCGGGAGCGCCCAGGGTAACAATGAGCAGTTCTTC. J is TRBJ2-1 and V is TRBV6-5, with D possibly matching TRBD2 (6 bases). Per the germline V gene, CDR1 is MNHEY and CDR2 is SVGAGI. V was trimmed by 6 bases and J by 5 bases, leaving 20 bases between them. CDR3 length equals 16 residues.

There are many counts of this clonotype. The chain joins TRBV20-1 to TRBJ2-7, with a weak D call TRBD2 (6 bases). CDR3 length: 15 residues. CDR1 and CDR2 (germline): DFQATT, SNEGSKA (reference sequence). The germline V and J ends were trimmed by 5 bases and 4 bases, with 21 bases remaining between them. The CDR3 is CSAVPAGLLGYEQYF. CDR3 DNA sequence: TGCAGTGCTGTACCCGCGGGACTCCTTGGGTACGAGCAGTACTTC.

This clonotype was found a few times. The V call is TRBV20-1, the J call TRBJ1-1, with a possible D match to TRBD1 (6 bases). In germline, CDR1 is DFQATT, CDR2 SNEGSKA (reference sequence). The length of the CDR3 is 17 residues. Trimming took off 0 bases at V and 1 base at J, with 18 bases between the two ends. Written as DNA, the CDR3 is TGCAGTGCTAGAGATGACCTAGAACAGGGACCGAACACTGAAGCTTTCTTT. As protein: CSARDDLEQGPNTEAFF.

The chain is built from TRBV4-2 and TRBJ2-5; perhaps TRBD2 as D (6 bases). This CDR3 region has 15 residues. V lost 4 bases to trimming and J lost 2 bases, with 14 bases between them. Germline CDR1 LGHNA, CDR2 YNFKEQ. CDR3: CASSRGDSEQETQYF. The CDR3 DNA follows: TGTGCCAGCAGCCGAGGGGACTCCGAACAAGAGACCCAGTACTTC.